These 8 T cell receptor beta chains came from one sample sequenced in a study of CD8+CD57+ T cells in acquired aplastic anemia. It was genomic DNA that served as the template for profiling TCR beta VDJ and CDR3. TCRdb analysed the reads with MiXCR anew, one entry per CDR3 protein. The sample includes under 350,000 distinct CDR3 sequences, 50% to 65% of them seen just once. Patients selected for sequencing had displayed CD8+CD57+ cell expansion by flow cytometry. The specimen sequenced was sorted CD4+, CD8+, or CD8+CD57+ T cells (not recorded which) from PBMCs. The source of these receptors is a human donor with aplastic anemia.

J is TRBJ2-5 and V is TRBV15; perhaps D is TRBD1 or TRBD2 (7 bases each). The CDR3 consists of 17 residues. CDR1 and CDR2 (germline): LNHNV, YYDKDF (reference sequence). Between the trimmed V and J ends, which lost 5 bases and 4 bases, there was a span of 23 bases. The CDR3 is CATSGGGPGAGGETQYF. CDR3 sequence (DNA): TGTGCCACCAGCGGCGGGGGCCCAGGGGCAGGGGGAGAGACCCAGTACTTC. The whole variable domain, filled in from reference TRBV15 and TRBJ2-5, reads DAMVIQNPRYQVTQFGKPVTLSCSQTLNHNVMYWYQQKSSQAPKLLFHYYDKDFNNEADTPDNFQSRRPNTSFCFLDIRSPGLGDTAMYLCATSGGGPGAGGETQYFGPGTRLLVL.

V usage is TRBV20-1 and J usage is TRBJ2-1; 9 nucleotides match TRBD2. This CDR3 is built from 17 residues. The germline V gene encodes CDR1 DFQATT and CDR2 SNEGSKA (reference sequence). The junction had 10 bases not matched to a gene; V was cut back by 1 base and J by 3 bases. CDR3 sequence reads: CSARAPGSGGLYNEQFF. The DNA of the CDR3 is TGCAGTGCTAGAGCGCCGGGTAGCGGGGGACTCTACAATGAGCAGTTCTTC.

This clonotype occurred a few times. The junction and the germline gene differ at one end; a read error may be behind it. This chain connects TRBV5-5 to TRBJ1-6; D may be TRBD1 (5 bases). This CDR3 is 8 amino acids long. From germline, CDR1 is SGHKS and CDR2 YYEKEE (reference sequence). CDR3 protein: CASSPGDF. Written as DNA, the CDR3 is TGTGCCAGCAGCCCGGGGGACTTC.

This clonotype was found many times. CDR3 amino acids: CASSLRGSFSSEAFF. Here the CDR3 DNA reads TGTGCCAGTAGTCTACGGGGGTCGTTTTCGTCTGAAGCTTTCTTT. The chain carries TRBV19 and TRBJ1-1, with D perhaps matching TRBD1 (5 bases). Germline V gives CDR1 LNHDA, CDR2 SQIVND (reference sequence). The CDR3 is made up of 15 amino acids. Trimming removed 5 bases at V and 6 bases at J, with 19 bases between.

This clonotype was seen repeatedly, ten times or more. The chain is built from TRBV6-5 and TRBJ2-7; 8 bases align to TRBD2. V lost 2 bases to trimming and J lost 7 bases; unmatched junction nucleotides: 7. CDR1 is MNHEY, CDR2 SVGAGI, per germline. The CDR3 spans 14 residues. CDR3 sequence reads: CASSYGGRWVEQYF. The CDR3 DNA is TGTGCCAGCAGTTACGGCGGGAGGTGGGTTGAGCAGTACTTC.

This clonotype has a count of ten or more. Compared with germline, one end of the junction differs, possibly owing to a read error. This chain links TRBV6-5 with TRBJ1-6; tentative D call: TRBD1 (6 bases). CDR1 is MNHEY and CDR2 is SVGAGI in the germline V gene. The length of the CDR3 is 16 residues. The CDR3 nucleotides are TGTGCCAGCAGTTACGAACCCACAGGGTTTAGTTCAACCCTCCACTTT. Its protein is CASSYEPTGFSSTLHF.

This chain uses TRBV7-9 with TRBJ2-1, with 9 bases matching TRBD2. Germline CDR1 SEHNR, CDR2 FQNEAQ (reference sequence). The CDR3 runs 18 residues. With V trimmed by 4 bases and J by 7 bases, 17 bases remained unmatched. CDR3 loop: CASSSPPSGNLVGNEQFF. CDR3 sequence (DNA): TGTGCCAGCAGCTCCCCCCCTAGCGGGAATTTAGTTGGTAATGAGCAGTTCTTC.

The chain couples TRBV24-1 to TRBJ2-1, with a tentative D call TRBD2 (5 bases). The CDR3 extends over 15 amino acids. Germline values: CDR1 KGHDR, CDR2 SFDVKD. The V gene lost 3 bases and the J gene lost 5 bases, with 13 bases spanning the gap. CDR3 residues: CATSDPRGGNNEQFF. CDR3 in DNA: TGTGCCACCAGTGATCCGCGCGGAGGAAACAATGAGCAGTTCTTC.